The text below deals with one T cell receptor beta chain. The record originates from a study of blood T cell repertoires in COVID-19. The repertoire was sequenced with immunoSEQ multiplex PCR; TCRdb's copy has only in-frame clones and lacks some. This sample yields about 110,000 clones, of which roughly 84% are seen a single time; approximately 0.77% belongs to the top ten. Trimming at V came to 5 bases and at J to 9 bases, leaving 9 bases not matched to a gene. Germline V gene lookup returns CDR1 SGDLS and CDR2 YYNGEE. The CDR3 is 15 amino acids. Source material: peripheral blood. The chain links TRBV9 to TRBJ2-1; 12 bases map to TRBD2. The sequence came from a woman between 65 and 79 years old with acute or convalescent COVID-19. The CDR3 DNA sequence: TGTGCCAGCAGTGCTAGCGGGGGGGCCGTCGGTGAGCAGTTCTTC. This codes for CASSASGGAVGEQFF.